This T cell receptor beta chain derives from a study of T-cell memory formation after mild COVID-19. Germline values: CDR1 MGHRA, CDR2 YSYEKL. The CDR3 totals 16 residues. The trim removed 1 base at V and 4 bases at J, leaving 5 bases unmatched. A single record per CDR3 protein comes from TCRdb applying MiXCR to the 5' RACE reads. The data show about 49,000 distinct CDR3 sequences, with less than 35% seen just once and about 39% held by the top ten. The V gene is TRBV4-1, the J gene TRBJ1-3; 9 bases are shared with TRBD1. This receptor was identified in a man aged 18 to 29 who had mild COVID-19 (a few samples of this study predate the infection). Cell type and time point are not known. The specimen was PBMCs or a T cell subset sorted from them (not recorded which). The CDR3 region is CASSQAGTGSGNTIYF. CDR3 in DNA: TGCGCCAGCAGCCAAGCCGGGACAGGGTCCGGAAACACCATATATTTT.